The 2 T cell receptor beta chains below all came from one sample that was sequenced in a study of T cells in localized non-small cell lung cancer. The assay was immunoSEQ multiplex PCR, and TCRdb's table has in-frame clones only and misses some. This sample has some 54,000 clones; around three quarters occur once, and the top ten carry about 4.7%. Sample: PBMCs, taken before any cancer treatment. The receptors shown here come from a woman aged 40-70 years with stage II lung adenocarcinoma.

This sequence joins TRBV15 and TRBJ2-1, with D unclear. CDR3 length: 12 residues. The V end was cut by 5 bases, the J end by 2 bases, with 4 bases between. Germline V CDR1 and CDR2: LNHNV, YYDKDF (reference sequence). Written as DNA, the CDR3 is TGTGCCACCAGCCTCCCCTACAATGAGCAGTTCTTC. Its translation: CATSLPYNEQFF. Using reference TRBV15 and TRBJ2-1 for the parts outside the CDR3, the full variable domain is DAMVIQNPRYQVTQFGKPVTLSCSQTLNHNVMYWYQQKSSQAPKLLFHYYDKDFNNEADTPDNFQSRRPNTSFCFLDIRSPGLGDTAMYLCATSLPYNEQFFGPGTRLTVL.

This clone showed up just a few times. DNA for the CDR3: TGTGCCATCAGTGACAGAAATCAGCCCCAGCATTTT. Protein product: CAISDRNQPQHF. The chain has TRBV10-3 and TRBJ1-5; D gene unclear. CDR3 length equals 12 residues. V lost 3 bases to trimming and J lost 4 bases, with 4 bases between them. Germline V lookup: CDR1 ENHRY, CDR2 SYGVKD.